This note documents a single TCR beta chain sequence. Its specific antigen is unknown. No quality values exist for individual bases; no much larger clone is one base distant. Expansion of CD8+CD57+ cells had been shown by flow cytometry in the patients chosen for sequencing. All patients had severe acquired aplastic anemia diagnosed by International Study of Aplastic Anemia and Agranulocytosis and Camitta criteria. No patient had received any therapy when blood was sampled. In this study, sorted CD4+ and CD8+ T cells from the blood of healthy subjects and of severe aplastic anemia patients had their TCR repertoires deep-sequenced. In the USA, patient enrollment took place under clinicaltrials.gov protocols 00001620, 01623167, 00001397, 00071045, 00081523 and 00961064. Ficoll-Paque density gradient centrifugation was used to isolate peripheral blood mononuclear cells. Before DNA extraction, CD4+ and CD8+ T cells were sorted with FACS or magnetic beads.

TCR beta VDJ combination and CDR3 sequence profiling used genomic DNA as the template. TCR repertoire sequencing was run on an Illumina HiSeq 2000. The original pipeline was this. Repertoires were assessed using TRBV/TRBJ rearrangement plots, CDR3 size and DJ length profiles, and Simpson's diversity index. Whichever DNA sequence was most abundant in the deep sequencing data was defined as the immunodominant clone. CDR3 amino acid sequences were screened for sharing across subjects and were compared with published repertoires and the VDJdb database. TCRdb trimmed the raw reads at Q25, called clones with MiXCR and kept productive beta chains. Records with the same CDR3 protein are collapsed into one entry carrying the most frequent genes and DNA. These V and J calls rely on TCRdb rather than the paper's analysis. This sample lists a few hundred thousand distinct CDR3 sequences; around a third were detected once. 0.8% to 0.85% of the sample is taken by the ten largest.

The data were obtained in a study of CD8+CD57+ T cells in acquired aplastic anemia (dated by TCRdb to the late 2010s). With respect to the entire study: Extracted DNA from sorted CD4+ and CD8+ cells averaged approximately 3 ug, ranging from roughly 0.19 to 27.4 ug. CD8+CD57+ expansion was defined as a frequency above the mean frequency observed in healthy subjects. Study-wide conclusions, independent of this receptor: Although around 30 CD8+ CDR3 sequences were shared by patients and controls, these sequences appeared highly expressed in patients and within the immunodominant clones of patients. No significant difference in CD8+ Simpson's diversity was found between patients and healthy controls (P=0.060).

V ends up 5 bases short and J 1 base short, with an unmatched junction base count of 12. The CDR3 contains 18 residues, cysteine and phenylalanine counted. Of all the DNA, just the CDR3 is kept, 54 bases in frame from base 1. The germline V gene sets CDR1 to MNHEY and CDR2 to SVGEGT. The sample taken for sequencing was sorted CD4+, CD8+, or CD8+CD57+ T cells (not recorded which) from PBMCs. The clonotype originates from a human donor with aplastic anemia. The chain links TRBV6-2 or TRBV6-3 with TRBJ1-3, with 9 bases matching TRBD1. The CDR3 here reads CASSHLGTGTQSGNTIYF. The DNA sequence is given as TGTGCCAGCAGTCACCTAGGGACAGGGACTCAGTCTGGAAACACCATATATTTT.